What follows are 18 T cell receptor beta chains derived from one specimen sequenced in a study of monozygotic twins with inflammatory bowel disease. From its re-call of the 5' RACE reads, TCRdb lists each CDR3 protein once, without DNA. This table holds approximately 330,000 distinct CDR3 sequences. The sample taken for sequencing was blood. The receptors derive from a human donor with ulcerative colitis or Crohn's disease, or a healthy co-twin of an affected twin (not recorded which).

The rearrangement uses TRBV11-1 and TRBJ2-2; TCRdb selects TRBD2, and the lack of DNA leaves this call unchecked. The CDR3 runs 18 residues. Looked up from germline, CDR1 is SGHAT and CDR2 is FQDESV (reference sequence). CDR3 protein: CASSLGWTSGENTGELFF.

This chain joins TRBV5-4 and TRBJ1-3; with no DNA, the TCRdb D assignment of TRBD1 cannot be verified. The CDR3 consists of 15 residues. Germline lookup yields CDR1 SGHNT and CDR2 YYREEE (reference sequence). The CDR3 region is CASSSRGDAGNTIYF.

J is TRBJ2-1 and V is TRBV25-1; TCRdb indicates TRBD2, and absent DNA this call remains unverified. The CDR3 totals 15 residues. Germline values: CDR1 MGHDK, CDR2 SYGVNS. CDR3 region: CASSESGRALDEQFF.

The gene calls are TRBV6-5 and TRBJ2-3; the D gene TCRdb calls, TRBD2, cannot be checked with no DNA. The CDR3 sequence is 13 residues long. Looked up from germline, CDR1 is MNHEY and CDR2 is SVGAGI. This CDR3 reads CASSYQQSNTQYF.

This chain connects TRBV5-6 to TRBJ1-2. The germline CDR1 and CDR2 sequences are SGHDT and YYEEEE. This CDR3 comprises 14 residues. The CDR3 protein is CASSLISWGHGYTF.

The rearrangement joins TRBV4-1 to TRBJ2-7; TCRdb picks TRBD2, but there is no DNA to check that call. Germline CDR1 and CDR2: MGHRA and YSYEKL. The CDR3 is 13 residues long. CDR3: CASSQQGGYEQYF.

The V gene is TRBV27, the J gene TRBJ2-1; lacking DNA, the TRBD1 call made by TCRdb goes unchecked. The CDR3 sequence is 16 residues long. Germline V gene lookup returns CDR1 MNHEY and CDR2 SMNVEV (reference sequence). CDR3 region: CASSLSPGVPYNEQFF.

The chain recombines TRBV19 with TRBJ1-1; TCRdb picks TRBD1, but there is no DNA to check that call. Germline V lookup: CDR1 LNHDA, CDR2 SQIVND (reference sequence). The CDR3 spans 14 residues. The CDR3 sequence is CASSIQGSNTEAFF. Full variable domain (outside the CDR3, taken from reference TRBV19 and TRBJ1-1): DGGITQSPKYLFRKEGQNVTLSCEQNLNHDAMYWYRQDPGQGLRLIYYSQIVNDFQKGDIAEGYSVSREKKESFPLTVTSAQKNPTAFYLCASSIQGSNTEAFFGQGTRLTVV.

The chain uses TRBV10-3 and TRBJ1-5. This CDR3 region has 14 residues. Germline assignment: CDR1 ENHRY and CDR2 SYGVKD. CDR3 sequence: CAISESLGDQPQHF.

The chain joins TRBV5-1 to TRBJ2-7; the D gene TCRdb calls, TRBD1, cannot be checked with no DNA. The germline V gene has CDR1 SGHRS and CDR2 YFSETQ. The CDR3 consists of 15 residues. This CDR3 reads CASSWDRGPVYEQYF.

The rearrangement links TRBV4-2 to TRBJ1-1; the D call from TCRdb, TRBD1, cannot be confirmed without DNA. The CDR3 totals 19 residues. The germline V gene has CDR1 LGHNA and CDR2 YNFKEQ. The CDR3 spells CASSQLLRQDSPLNTEAFF.

This rearrangement joins TRBV20-1 to TRBJ2-7; the D call from TCRdb, TRBD2, cannot be confirmed without DNA. CDR1 is DFQATT, CDR2 SNEGSKA, per germline (reference sequence). The CDR3 contains 14 residues. CDR3 sequence: CRGRGGVGSYEQYF.

This chain uses TRBV15 with TRBJ2-7. CDR1 is LNHNV, CDR2 YYDKDF, per germline (reference sequence). The CDR3 extends over 15 amino acids. The CDR3 sequence is CATSRDRGESYEQYF.

This rearrangement joins TRBV5-6 to TRBJ2-1; the TCRdb call, TRBD1, lacks DNA for checking. Per germline, CDR1 SGHDT and CDR2 YYEEEE. The CDR3 loop spans 14 amino acids. CDR3 region: CVSTAGLGNNEQFF.

The chain joins TRBV6-2 or TRBV6-3 to TRBJ2-1; TCRdb selects TRBD1, and the lack of DNA leaves this call unchecked. The CDR3 is made up of 20 amino acids. The germline CDR1 and CDR2 sequences are MNHEY and SVGEGT. The CDR3 is CASSYSRGAAGLGPYNEQFF.

The chain combines TRBV5-1 with TRBJ2-1; TCRdb's D call, TRBD2, is unchecked because there is no DNA. The CDR3 length is 16 residues. Germline CDR1 reads SGHRS; CDR2 reads YFSETQ. The CDR3 reads CASSPSRRSSYNEQFF.

The CDR3 sequence is CASSYTRLSFSGADTQYF. The V and J genes are TRBV12-3 or TRBV12-4 and TRBJ2-3; TCRdb returns TRBD2, unconfirmable since there is no DNA. The CDR3 runs 18 residues.

The chain couples TRBV4-1 to TRBJ1-1; TCRdb lists TRBD1, though no DNA is available to test this call. Per the germline V gene, CDR1 is MGHRA and CDR2 is YSYEKL. This CDR3 region has 16 residues. The CDR3 spells CASSPLPGRLNTEAFF.